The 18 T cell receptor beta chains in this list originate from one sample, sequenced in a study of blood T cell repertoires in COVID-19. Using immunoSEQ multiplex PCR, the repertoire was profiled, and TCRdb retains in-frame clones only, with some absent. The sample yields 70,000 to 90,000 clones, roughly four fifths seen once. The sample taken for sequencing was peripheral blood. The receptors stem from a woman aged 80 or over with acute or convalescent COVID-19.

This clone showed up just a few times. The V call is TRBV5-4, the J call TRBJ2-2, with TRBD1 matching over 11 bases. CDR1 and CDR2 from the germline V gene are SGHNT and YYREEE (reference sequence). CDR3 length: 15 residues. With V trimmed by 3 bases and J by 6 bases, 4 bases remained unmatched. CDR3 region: CASSWRGQGAGELFF. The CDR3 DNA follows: TGTGCCAGCAGCTGGCGGGGACAGGGGGCCGGGGAGCTGTTTTTT.

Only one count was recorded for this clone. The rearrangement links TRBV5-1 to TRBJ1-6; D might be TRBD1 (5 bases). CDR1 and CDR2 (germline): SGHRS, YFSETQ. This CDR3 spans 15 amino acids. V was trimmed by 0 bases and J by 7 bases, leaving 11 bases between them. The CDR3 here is CASSLDRGFNSPLHF. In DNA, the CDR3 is TGCGCCAGCAGCTTGGACCGGGGGTTCAATTCACCCCTCCACTTT.

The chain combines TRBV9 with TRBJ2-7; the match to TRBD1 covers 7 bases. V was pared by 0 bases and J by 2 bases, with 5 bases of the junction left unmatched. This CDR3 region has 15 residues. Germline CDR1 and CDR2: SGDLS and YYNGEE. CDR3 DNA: TGTGCCAGCAGCGTAGGACAGGGACGGACCTACGAGCAGTACTTC. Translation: CASSVGQGRTYEQYF.

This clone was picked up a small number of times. The CDR3 protein is CASSPREGLGNQPQHF. DNA for the CDR3: TGTGCCAGCAGCCCCCGGGAGGGGTTGGGCAATCAGCCCCAGCATTTT. V usage is TRBV7-2 and J usage is TRBJ1-5; D is perhaps TRBD1 (5 bases). With 5 bases removed from V and 2 bases from J, the gap between germline ends came to 16 bases. This CDR3 is 16 amino acids long. Germline assignment: CDR1 SGHTA and CDR2 FQGNSA.

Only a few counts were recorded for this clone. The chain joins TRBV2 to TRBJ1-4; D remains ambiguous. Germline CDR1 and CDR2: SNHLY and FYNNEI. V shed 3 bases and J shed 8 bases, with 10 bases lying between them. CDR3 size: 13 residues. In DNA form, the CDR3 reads TGTGCCAGCAGTGAGTCAGGTCGGGAAAAACTGTTTTTT. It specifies CASSESGREKLFF.

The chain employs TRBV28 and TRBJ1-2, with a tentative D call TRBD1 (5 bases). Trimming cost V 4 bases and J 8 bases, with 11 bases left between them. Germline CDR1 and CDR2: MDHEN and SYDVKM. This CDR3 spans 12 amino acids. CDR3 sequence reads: CASSSSGVGYTF. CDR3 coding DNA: TGTGCCAGCAGTTCCTCGGGGGTGGGCTACACCTTC.

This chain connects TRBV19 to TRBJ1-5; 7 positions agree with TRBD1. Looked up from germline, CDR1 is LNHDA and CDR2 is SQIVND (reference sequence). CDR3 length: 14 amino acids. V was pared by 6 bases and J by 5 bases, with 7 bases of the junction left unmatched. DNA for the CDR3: TGTGCCAGTAGGGCAGGGGGAAGGGATCAGCCCCAGCATTTT. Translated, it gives CASRAGGRDQPQHF.

This CDR3 reads CASSESGDPNYGYTF. CDR3 DNA: TGCGCCAGCAGTGAGTCCGGAGACCCTAACTATGGCTACACCTTC. This chain links TRBV10-1 with TRBJ1-2, with D unclear. The CDR3 runs 15 residues. Germline values: CDR1 WNHNN, CDR2 SYGVQD (reference sequence). V was trimmed by 0 bases and J by 0 bases, leaving 8 bases between them.

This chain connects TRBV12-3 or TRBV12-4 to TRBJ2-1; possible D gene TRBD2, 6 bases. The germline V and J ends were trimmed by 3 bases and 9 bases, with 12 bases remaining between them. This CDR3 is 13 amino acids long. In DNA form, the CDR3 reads TGTGCCAGCAGTTTTGCGGAGGGCGGTGAGCAGTTCTTC. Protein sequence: CASSFAEGGEQFF.

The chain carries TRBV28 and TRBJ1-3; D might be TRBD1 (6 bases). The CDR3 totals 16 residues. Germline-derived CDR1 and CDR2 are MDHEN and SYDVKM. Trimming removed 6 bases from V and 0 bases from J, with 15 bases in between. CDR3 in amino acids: CASSRDTNLSGNTIYF. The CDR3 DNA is TGTGCCAGCAGCCGGGACACGAACCTCTCTGGAAACACCATATATTTT. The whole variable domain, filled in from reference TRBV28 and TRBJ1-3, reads DVKVTQSSRYLVKRTGEKVFLECVQDMDHENMFWYRQDPGLGLRLIYFSYDVKMKEKGDIPEGYSVSREKKERFSLILESASTNQTSMYLCASSRDTNLSGNTIYFGEGSWLTVV.

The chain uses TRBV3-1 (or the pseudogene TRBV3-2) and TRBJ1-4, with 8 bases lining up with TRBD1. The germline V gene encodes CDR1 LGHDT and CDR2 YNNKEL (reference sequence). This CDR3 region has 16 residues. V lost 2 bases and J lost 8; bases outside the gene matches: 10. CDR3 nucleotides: TGTGCCAGCAGCCAAAAAGGGACAGGACGAGGGGAAAAACTGTTTTTT. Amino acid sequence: CASSQKGTGRGEKLFF.

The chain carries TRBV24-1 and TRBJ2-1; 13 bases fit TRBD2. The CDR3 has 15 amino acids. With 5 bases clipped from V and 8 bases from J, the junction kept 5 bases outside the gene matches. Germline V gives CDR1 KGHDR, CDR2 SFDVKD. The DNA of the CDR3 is TGTGCCACCAGTGGAGGACTAGCGGGAGTCTATGAGCAGTTCTTC. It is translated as CATSGGLAGVYEQFF.

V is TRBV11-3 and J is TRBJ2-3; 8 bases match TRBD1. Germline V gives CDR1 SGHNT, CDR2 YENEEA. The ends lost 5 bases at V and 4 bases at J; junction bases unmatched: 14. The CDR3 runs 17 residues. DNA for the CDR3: TGTGCCAGCAGCCCAGGGGGCGGTAATCGAGGGGCAGATACGCAGTATTTT. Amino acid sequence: CASSPGGGNRGADTQYF.

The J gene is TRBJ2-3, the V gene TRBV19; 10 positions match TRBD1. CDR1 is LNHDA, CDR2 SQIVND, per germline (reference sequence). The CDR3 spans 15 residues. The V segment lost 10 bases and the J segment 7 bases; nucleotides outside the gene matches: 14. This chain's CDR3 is CATQSGTGVGNTQYF. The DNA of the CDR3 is TGTGCCACACAATCGGGGACAGGGGTAGGAAATACGCAGTATTTT. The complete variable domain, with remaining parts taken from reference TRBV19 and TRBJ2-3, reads DGGITQSPKYLFRKEGQNVTLSCEQNLNHDAMYWYRQDPGQGLRLIYYSQIVNDFQKGDIAEGYSVSREKKESFPLTVTSAQKNPTAFYLCATQSGTGVGNTQYFGPGTRLTVL.

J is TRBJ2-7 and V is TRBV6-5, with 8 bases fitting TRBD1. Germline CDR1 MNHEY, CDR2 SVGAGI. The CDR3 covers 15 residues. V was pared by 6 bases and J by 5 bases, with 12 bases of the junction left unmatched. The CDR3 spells CASSKGASGGDEQYF. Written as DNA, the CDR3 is TGTGCCAGCAGCAAGGGGGCGTCAGGGGGCGACGAGCAGTACTTC.

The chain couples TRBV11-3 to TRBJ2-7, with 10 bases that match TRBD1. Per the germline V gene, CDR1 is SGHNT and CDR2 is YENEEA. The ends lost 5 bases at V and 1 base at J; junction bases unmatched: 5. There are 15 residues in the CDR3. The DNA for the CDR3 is TGTGCCAGCAGCGAGGGACAGGGGAGATCCTACGAGCAGTACTTC. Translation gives CASSEGQGRSYEQYF.

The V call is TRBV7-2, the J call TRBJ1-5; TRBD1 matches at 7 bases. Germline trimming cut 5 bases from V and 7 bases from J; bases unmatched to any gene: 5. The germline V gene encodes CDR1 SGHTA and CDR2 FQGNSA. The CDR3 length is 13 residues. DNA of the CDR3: TGTGCCAGCAGCACGACAGGGCTCCAGCCCCAGCATTTT. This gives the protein CASSTTGLQPQHF.

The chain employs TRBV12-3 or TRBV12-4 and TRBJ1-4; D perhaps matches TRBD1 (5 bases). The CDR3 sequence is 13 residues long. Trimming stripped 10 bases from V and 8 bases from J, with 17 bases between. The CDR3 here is CATGGPAKEKLFF. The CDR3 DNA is TGTGCCACCGGGGGTCCGGCGAAGGAAAAACTGTTTTTT.